These 10 T cell receptor beta chains were sequenced from one sample in a study of blood T cell repertoires in COVID-19. The repertoire was sequenced with immunoSEQ multiplex PCR; TCRdb's copy has only in-frame clones and lacks some. The table records fewer than 350,000 clones, approximately 86% of them present only once. The sequencing input was peripheral blood. The receptors shown here come from a young man with active or convalescent COVID-19.

This chain joins TRBV5-1 and TRBJ1-6; possibly TRBD1 for D (5 bases). The CDR3 covers 15 residues. Per germline, CDR1 SGHRS and CDR2 YFSETQ. V dropped 2 bases and J dropped 5 bases, with 11 bases sitting between them. The CDR3 DNA is TGCGCCAGCAGCTTCAGGGTAGGAGATAATTCACCCCTCCACTTT. Its protein is CASSFRVGDNSPLHF.

V usage is TRBV7-8 and J usage is TRBJ1-5; D remains unclear. The V gene's germline CDR1 is SGHVS and CDR2 FQNEAQ. Trimming took off 3 bases at V and 5 bases at J, with 8 bases between the two ends. This CDR3 has 13 amino acids. CDR3 nucleotide sequence: TGTGCCAGCAGCTTCCAGGACTATCAGCCCCAGCATTTT. Its translation is CASSFQDYQPQHF.

The chain couples TRBV4-2 to TRBJ2-7, with a tentative D call TRBD1 (5 bases). The CDR3 spans 13 residues. Germline assignment: CDR1 LGHNA and CDR2 YNFKEQ. V was pared by 3 bases and J by 6 bases, with 12 bases between. The CDR3 DNA follows: TGTGCCAGCAGCCAGGCCGAAGGGGCCGAGCAGTACTTC. The encoded protein is CASSQAEGAEQYF.

The rearrangement links TRBV4-3 to TRBJ2-3; 9 positions agree with TRBD2. The germline CDR1 and CDR2 sequences are LGHNA and YSLEER. J gave up 3 bases and V 0 bases, and 4 bases lay outside the gene matches. The length of the CDR3 is 16 residues. CDR3 in DNA: TGCGCCAGCAGCCAAGATATAGCGGGGGTTACAGATACGCAGTATTTT. This translates into CASSQDIAGVTDTQYF.

A remark on this clone: Other DNA sequences in the same sample also yield this CDR3. This chain connects TRBV6-6 to TRBJ1-6; 7 bases are shared with TRBD1. V lost 6 bases to trimming and J lost 7 bases; unmatched junction nucleotides: 6. Germline V gives CDR1 MNHNY, CDR2 SVGAGI (reference sequence). The CDR3 has 14 residues. The CDR3 protein is CASSTGTENSPLHF. DNA of the CDR3: TGTGCCAGCAGCACCGGGACAGAGAATTCACCCCTCCACTTT.

This clone was picked up one time. V usage is TRBV10-3 and J usage is TRBJ1-5; the match to TRBD1 covers 7 bases. From germline, CDR1 is ENHRY and CDR2 SYGVKD. With V trimmed by 11 bases and J by 4 bases, 11 bases remained unmatched. This CDR3 spans 14 amino acids. The CDR3 region is CAVGQEPQNQPQHF. CDR3 nucleotides: TGTGCCGTTGGACAGGAACCTCAAAATCAGCCCCAGCATTTT.

V is TRBV27 and J is TRBJ1-2; D perhaps matches TRBD1 (5 bases). Trimming shortened V by 3 bases and J by 6 bases, and 11 bases separated the two germline ends. The CDR3 spans 13 residues. CDR1 MNHEY and CDR2 SMNVEV come from the germline V gene (reference sequence). CDR3 protein: CASSFAGQDGYTF. CDR3 DNA: TGTGCCAGCAGTTTTGCAGGGCAAGATGGCTACACCTTC.

The chain uses TRBV5-6 and TRBJ1-4; D gene unclear. The CDR3 sequence is 15 residues long. The V gene's germline CDR1 is SGHDT and CDR2 YYEEEE. V was cut by 0 bases and J by 2 bases, with 8 bases left in between. Here the CDR3 DNA reads TGTGCCAGCAGCTTGGGAGCGGGCACTAATGAAAAACTGTTTTTT. It yields the protein CASSLGAGTNEKLFF.

Relative to its sample, this clone is medium-sized. The rearrangement uses TRBV6-1 and TRBJ1-6; 10 bases fit TRBD1. The CDR3 runs 15 residues. V was clipped by 3 bases and J by 9 bases; unmatched bases: 5. The V gene's germline CDR1 is MNHNS and CDR2 SASEGT. The CDR3 coding sequence is TGTGCCAGCAGTGACAGAGGGACAGGGGCTTCACCCCTCCACTTT. Amino acids: CASSDRGTGASPLHF.

DNA for the CDR3: TGTGCCAGCAGCGCGACAGGGTTGGACGAGCAGTACTTC. Translating it yields CASSATGLDEQYF. The V and J genes are TRBV3-1 (or the pseudogene TRBV3-2) and TRBJ2-7; 7 positions agree with TRBD1. Trimming cost V 5 bases and J 5 bases; bases outside gene matches: 6. CDR3 length: 13 amino acids. In germline, CDR1 is LGHDT, CDR2 YNNKEL (reference sequence).